The 28 T cell receptor beta chains below were found in one sample sequenced in a study of shared clonotypes between healthy human individuals. Generated by immunoSEQ multiplex PCR, the TCRdb table keeps only in-frame clones and is missing some. The sample contains about 2.3 million clones, about 92% of which appear only once. Sequencing was carried out using naive CD4+ T cells from PBMCs. Subset here: CD45RA+ positively selected. The receptors originated from a man aged 18-30 years in good health. Some clones in this sample may be carry-over from other donors' samples.

Of note for this clone: Other nucleotide sequences from this sample produce the same CDR3. The chain recombines TRBV27 with TRBJ1-1; D gene ambiguous. The CDR3 is 14 residues long. Germline V lookup: CDR1 MNHEY, CDR2 SMNVEV (reference sequence). Trimming stripped 2 bases from V and 0 bases from J, with 7 bases between. CDR3 sequence: CASSLRGLNTEAFF. The CDR3 bases are TGTGCCAGCAGTTTACGGGGATTGAACACTGAAGCTTTCTTT.

This chain links TRBV29-1 with TRBJ1-1, with 7 nucleotides matching TRBD1. The CDR3 sequence is 14 residues long. Germline CDR1 is SQVTM and CDR2 is ANQGSEA. V shed 6 bases, J shed 4 bases, and the junction held 11 bases outside the gene matches. CDR3 region: CSVLALTGTTEAFF. The CDR3 region has the DNA TGCAGCGTACTCGCCCTGACAGGGACCACTGAAGCTTTCTTT.

The chain has TRBV28 and TRBJ1-5, with TRBD1 identical over 7 bases. The length of the CDR3 is 16 residues. From germline, CDR1 is MDHEN and CDR2 SYDVKM. After removal of 1 base from V and 5 bases from J, the junction contained 8 bases not matched to a gene. This chain's CDR3 is CASSLYPGQSYQPQHF. In DNA form, the CDR3 reads TGTGCCAGCAGTTTATATCCGGGACAGAGTTATCAGCCCCAGCATTTT. Full variable domain (missing parts from reference TRBV28 and TRBJ1-5): DVKVTQSSRYLVKRTGEKVFLECVQDMDHENMFWYRQDPGLGLRLIYFSYDVKMKEKGDIPEGYSVSREKKERFSLILESASTNQTSMYLCASSLYPGQSYQPQHFGDGTRLSIL.

The rearrangement uses TRBV28 and TRBJ2-1, with 13 bases matching TRBD2. V lost 5 bases, J lost 6 bases, and 7 bases stayed unmatched. The germline V gene encodes CDR1 MDHEN and CDR2 SYDVKM. The CDR3 sequence is 16 residues long. The chain's CDR3 is CASSPPGLAGPNEQFF. The DNA for the CDR3 is TGTGCCAGCAGTCCGCCGGGACTAGCGGGACCCAATGAGCAGTTCTTC.

In its sample, this clone was seen once. The rearrangement joins TRBV14 to TRBJ2-7; TRBD1 aligns across 8 bases. The J segment lost 2 bases and the V segment lost 4 bases, leaving 10 bases of the junction unmatched. CDR1 and CDR2 from the germline V gene are SGHDN and FVKESK. The CDR3 spans 16 residues. Here the CDR3 reads CASSRQTGVYPYEQYF. CDR3 DNA sequence: TGTGCCAGCAGCCGACAGACAGGGGTATACCCCTACGAGCAGTACTTC.

This clone was seen once. V is TRBV7-8 and J is TRBJ2-2, with D perhaps TRBD2 (6 bases). Germline V gives CDR1 SGHVS, CDR2 FQNEAQ. CDR3 length: 18 residues. The V and J ends lost 2 bases and 2 bases respectively, with 18 bases between them. The CDR3 reads CASSLKIGISGNTGELFF. In DNA form, the CDR3 reads TGTGCCAGCAGCTTAAAAATCGGGATTAGCGGAAACACCGGGGAGCTGTTTTTT.

This chain uses TRBV30 with TRBJ2-6, with D maybe TRBD2 (7 bases). CDR1 and CDR2 (germline): GTSNPN, SVGIG (reference sequence). V dropped 5 bases and J dropped 2 bases, with 13 bases sitting between them. There are 15 residues in the CDR3. This CDR3 is CAWGAGAPGANVLTF. DNA for the CDR3: TGTGCCTGGGGGGCGGGGGCCCCTGGGGCCAACGTCCTGACTTTC.

The chain employs TRBV28 and TRBJ1-1; weak D call: TRBD1 (5 bases). Trimming took 6 bases from V and 7 from J, leaving 15 bases between them. CDR3 length: 13 amino acids. CDR1 MDHEN and CDR2 SYDVKM come from the germline V gene. For the CDR3, the DNA is TGTGCCAGCAGGATCAGGGAGGACGGTGAAGCTTTCTTT. This codes for CASRIREDGEAFF.

The chain carries TRBV9 and TRBJ2-7; D might be TRBD1 (6 bases). CDR1 is SGDLS and CDR2 is YYNGEE in the germline V gene. The length of the CDR3 is 15 residues. V was shortened by 4 bases and J by 2 bases, with 16 bases between the two germline ends. CDR3 bases: TGTGCCAGCAGCCCACAGGGCACCCTCACCTACGAGCAGTACTTC. Protein product: CASSPQGTLTYEQYF.

The chain joins TRBV6-6 to TRBJ2-7; D is uncertain. V shed 4 bases and J shed 8 bases, with 24 bases lying between them. This CDR3 spans 16 amino acids. CDR1 is MNHNY and CDR2 is SVGAGI in the germline V gene (reference sequence). The CDR3 reads CASSSLTGPSSTKQYF. The CDR3, as DNA: TGTGCCAGCAGTTCCTTGACCGGGCCCTCGAGTACCAAGCAGTACTTC.

The chain employs TRBV2 and TRBJ2-7, with 8 bases identical to TRBD2. The CDR3 totals 13 residues. The ends lost 10 bases at V and 4 bases at J; junction bases unmatched: 9. CDR1 is SNHLY and CDR2 is FYNNEI in the germline V gene. This CDR3 reads CAIGAGVRYEQYF. The CDR3 DNA is TGTGCCATCGGAGCGGGAGTACGGTACGAGCAGTACTTC.

Of note for this clone: The same CDR3 also results from other DNA sequences found in this sample. The chain is built from TRBV18 and TRBJ1-2; TRBD1 agrees at 9 bases. The germline V gene has CDR1 KGHSH and CDR2 LQKENI. V lost 3 bases to trimming and J lost 2 bases; unmatched junction nucleotides: 4. The CDR3 extends over 15 amino acids. The DNA of the CDR3 is TGTGCCAGCTCACCGGGACAGGGAGGAAACTATGGCTACACCTTC. Translated: CASSPGQGGNYGYTF. Filled out from reference TRBV18 and TRBJ1-2, the complete variable domain reads NAGVMQNPRHLVRRRGQEARLRCSPMKGHSHVYWYRQLPEEGLKFMVYLQKENIIDESGMPKERFSAEFPKEGPSILRIQQVVRGDSAAYFCASSPGQGGNYGYTFGSGTRLTVV.

The genes are TRBV7-9 and TRBJ2-1; D is possibly TRBD1 or TRBD2 (6 bases each). The CDR3 consists of 14 residues. The V end was cut by 1 base, the J end by 9 bases, with 13 bases between. Germline V gives CDR1 SEHNR, CDR2 FQNEAQ (reference sequence). The chain's CDR3 is CASSLVTGAAEQFF. CDR3 coding DNA: TGTGCCAGCAGCTTAGTGACGGGGGCGGCTGAGCAGTTCTTC.

The chain carries TRBV30 and TRBJ1-6; 7 bases map to TRBD1. V trimming: 2 bases; J trimming: 8 bases; junction bases outside the gene matches: 6. The CDR3 runs 14 residues. Germline V CDR1 and CDR2: GTSNPN, SVGIG (reference sequence). Here the CDR3 reads CAWSQGVAYSPLHF. CDR3 nucleotide sequence: TGTGCCTGGAGTCAGGGGGTTGCGTATTCACCCCTCCACTTT.

The chain employs TRBV15 and TRBJ1-1; D is undetermined. Trimming took off 0 bases at V and 7 bases at J, with 12 bases between the two ends. This CDR3 region has 14 residues. Germline values: CDR1 LNHNV, CDR2 YYDKDF (reference sequence). The CDR3 DNA follows: TGTGCCACCAGCAGAGATAATATCGGCTATGAAGCTTTCTTT. This gives the protein CATSRDNIGYEAFF.

This clone was observed once. This same CDR3 is encoded by further DNA sequences in the sample. The CDR3 spells CASSLGQGGSYEQYF. CDR3 bases: TGTGCCAGCAGCTTAGGTCAGGGAGGCTCCTACGAGCAGTACTTC. J is TRBJ2-7 and V is TRBV7-9, with D possibly TRBD2 on 6 matching bases. V was trimmed by 1 base and J by 0 bases, leaving 10 bases between them. This CDR3 spans 15 amino acids. CDR1 and CDR2 (germline): SEHNR, FQNEAQ (reference sequence).

The chain couples TRBV5-4 to TRBJ1-4; D gene unclear. CDR1 SGHNT and CDR2 YYREEE come from the germline V gene (reference sequence). With 7 bases removed from V and 7 bases from J, the gap between germline ends came to 11 bases. CDR3 length equals 12 residues. DNA of the CDR3: TGTGCCAGCGCCAAAAGCGGTGAAAAACTGTTTTTT. This translates into CASAKSGEKLFF.

This clone has a single count. J is TRBJ1-1 and V is TRBV5-4; weak D call: TRBD1 (6 bases). The germline V gene has CDR1 SGHNT and CDR2 YYREEE (reference sequence). Trimming pared 3 bases from V and 2 bases from J, leaving 17 bases between. The CDR3 totals 16 residues. CDR3 in amino acids: CASSSGVGRGNTEAFF. For the CDR3, the DNA is TGTGCCAGCAGCTCTGGGGTCGGCAGGGGAAACACTGAAGCTTTCTTT.

In its sample, this clone was seen a few times. The V call is TRBV6-5, the J call TRBJ1-2; the D gene is possibly TRBD1 (6 bases). The CDR3 has 13 residues. V lost 10 bases, J lost 6 bases, and 18 bases lay in between. From germline, CDR1 is MNHEY and CDR2 SVGAGI. CDR3 in amino acids: CATSKQGIDGYTF. The CDR3 DNA follows: TGTGCCACTTCGAAACAGGGAATTGATGGCTACACCTTC.

This clone was observed once. This chain's CDR3 is CASVPTGAANTEAFF. For the CDR3, the DNA is TGTGCCAGCGTCCCGACTGGGGCGGCGAACACTGAAGCTTTCTTT. V gene TRBV6-5 combines with J gene TRBJ1-1; D is perhaps TRBD1 (5 bases). The CDR3 loop spans 15 amino acids. The V end lost 8 bases, the J end lost 1 base, and 17 bases lay between the germline ends. From germline, CDR1 is MNHEY and CDR2 SVGAGI.

V usage is TRBV19 and J usage is TRBJ2-5, with 11 bases matching TRBD2. The CDR3 sequence is 15 residues long. Germline lookup yields CDR1 LNHDA and CDR2 SQIVND (reference sequence). Trimming took 3 bases from V and 5 from J; bases not matched to a gene: 5. The chain's CDR3 is CASSITSGRGETQYF. CDR3 sequence (DNA): TGTGCCAGTAGTATTACTAGCGGGAGAGGTGAGACCCAGTACTTC.

The V call is TRBV2, the J call TRBJ1-2; D not certain. The CDR3 consists of 11 residues. From germline, CDR1 is SNHLY and CDR2 FYNNEI. Trimming shortened V by 8 bases and J by 2 bases, and 6 bases separated the two germline ends. CDR3 sequence: CASGQNYGYTF. The CDR3, as DNA: TGTGCCAGCGGGCAGAACTATGGCTACACCTTC.

This sequence joins TRBV5-4 and TRBJ1-2, with 8 bases lining up with TRBD1. V shed 2 bases and J 5 bases; nucleotides not matched to a gene: 8. There are 15 residues in the CDR3. Germline-derived CDR1 and CDR2 are SGHNT and YYREEE (reference sequence). This chain's CDR3 is CASSLSGGDPYGYTF. The CDR3 DNA sequence: TGTGCCAGCAGCTTATCAGGGGGCGATCCATATGGCTACACCTTC.

The rearrangement joins TRBV7-6 to TRBJ1-4; D not resolved. V lost 0 bases, J lost 10 bases, and 12 bases lay in between. The CDR3 runs 14 residues. Germline lookup yields CDR1 SGHVS and CDR2 FNYEAQ. This chain's CDR3 is CASSLAPDVRKLFF. CDR3 DNA sequence: TGTGCCAGCAGCTTAGCCCCGGACGTGCGAAAACTGTTTTTT.

The chain has TRBV11-2 and TRBJ2-1, with 7 bases lining up with TRBD2. The CDR3 has 16 amino acids. Germline trimming cut 5 bases from V and 2 bases from J; bases unmatched to any gene: 9. CDR1 and CDR2 from the germline V gene are SGHAT and FQNNGV. The CDR3 region has the DNA TGTGCCAGCAGCCAGACCGGGGGGAAAGCCTACAATGAGCAGTTCTTC. It translates to CASSQTGGKAYNEQFF.

The rearrangement joins TRBV4-1 to TRBJ2-3, with TRBD2 identical over 7 bases. CDR1 and CDR2 (germline): MGHRA, YSYEKL. The CDR3 runs 16 residues. The V and J ends lost 1 base and 5 bases, in that order; junction bases with no gene match: 9. The CDR3 DNA reads TGCGCCAGCAGCCAAGTAGGGCGGGAGTTTTTAGATACGCAGTATTTT. It yields the protein CASSQVGREFLDTQYF.

The rearrangement uses TRBV12-1 and TRBJ2-7; the table's D call, TRBD1, has no DNA check behind it. TRBV12-1 is a listed pseudogene. This CDR3 region has 15 residues. CDR3 coding DNA: TGTGCCAGCAGACCCATGACGGGACAGTCCTACGAGCAGTACTTC. This sequence encodes CASRPMTGQSYEQYF.

The chain couples TRBV30 to TRBJ1-2; 8 bases match TRBD1. The trim removed 2 bases at V and 9 bases at J, leaving 14 bases unmatched. The CDR3 sequence is 15 residues long. CDR1 GTSNPN and CDR2 SVGIG come from the germline V gene (reference sequence). CDR3 protein: CAWSPRGSGGMSYTF. CDR3 in DNA: TGTGCCTGGAGTCCCCGCGGCTCAGGGGGCATGAGCTACACCTTC.